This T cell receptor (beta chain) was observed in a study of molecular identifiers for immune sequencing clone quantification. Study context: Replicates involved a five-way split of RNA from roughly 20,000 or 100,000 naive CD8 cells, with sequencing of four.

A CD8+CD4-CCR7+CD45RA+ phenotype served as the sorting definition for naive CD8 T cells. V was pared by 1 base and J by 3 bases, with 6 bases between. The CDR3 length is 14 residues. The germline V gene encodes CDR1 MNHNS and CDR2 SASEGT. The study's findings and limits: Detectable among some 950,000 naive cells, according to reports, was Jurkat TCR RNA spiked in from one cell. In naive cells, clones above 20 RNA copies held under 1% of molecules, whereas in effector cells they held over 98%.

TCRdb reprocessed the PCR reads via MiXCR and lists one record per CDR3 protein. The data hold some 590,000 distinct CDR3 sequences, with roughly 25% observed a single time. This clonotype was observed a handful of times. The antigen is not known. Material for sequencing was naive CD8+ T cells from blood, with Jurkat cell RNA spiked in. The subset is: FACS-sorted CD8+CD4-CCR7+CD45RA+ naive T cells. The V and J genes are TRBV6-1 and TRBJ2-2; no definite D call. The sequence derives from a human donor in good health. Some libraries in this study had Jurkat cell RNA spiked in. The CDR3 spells CASSEVKYTGELFF. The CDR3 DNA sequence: TGTGCCAGCAGTGAAGTGAAGTACACCGGGGAGCTGTTTTTT.